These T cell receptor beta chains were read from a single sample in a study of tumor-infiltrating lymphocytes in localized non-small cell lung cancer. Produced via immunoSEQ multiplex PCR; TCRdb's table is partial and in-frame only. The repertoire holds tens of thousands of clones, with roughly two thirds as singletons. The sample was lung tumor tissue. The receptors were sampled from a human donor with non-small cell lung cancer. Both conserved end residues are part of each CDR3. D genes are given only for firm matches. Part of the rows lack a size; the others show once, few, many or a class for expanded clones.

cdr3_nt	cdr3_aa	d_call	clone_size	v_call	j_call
TGTGCCAGCAAAGCGACAGGCCAGCCTAATGAAAAACTGTTTTTT	CASKATGQPNEKLFF	.	few	TRBV19	TRBJ1-4
TGTGCCAGCAGCCACGACACGGTTGAAGCTTTCTTT	CASSHDTVEAFF	.	once	TRBV14	TRBJ1-1
TGTGCCATCAGTGAGTCACAGGGGAAAACCCAAAACACTGAAGCTTTCTTT	CAISESQGKTQNTEAFF	TRBD1	few	TRBV10-3	TRBJ1-1
TGTGCCAGCAACTTAAACGGGGAATCCTACAATGAGCAGTTCTTC	CASNLNGESYNEQFF	.	.	TRBV6-6	TRBJ2-1
TGTGCCAGCTCACCACCTTTTGTGGGGTATGGGACCCAGTACTTC	CASSPPFVGYGTQYF	.	.	TRBV18	TRBJ2-5
TGTGCCAGCTCACCAAGAATAAGCACCGGGGAGCTGTTTTTT	CASSPRISTGELFF	.	.	TRBV18	TRBJ2-2
TGTGCCAGCAGCCTGTCCTTGGAGACCCAGTACTTC	CASSLSLETQYF	.	few	TRBV11-2	TRBJ2-5
TGTGCCAGCAGCTTAGGAGCGGGAGGGCCTGACGAGCAGTACTTC	CASSLGAGGPDEQYF	TRBD2	.	TRBV7-9	TRBJ2-7
TGTGCCAGCAGAGCCGGGACAGCTAACACCGGGGAGCTGTTTTTT	CASRAGTANTGELFF	TRBD1	.	TRBV6-6	TRBJ2-2
TGCGCCAGCAGCTTGGATACCGGGACTCTTAGGTTCTTC	CASSLDTGTLRFF	.	.	TRBV5-1	TRBJ2-1
TGTGCCAGCAGCGCGGTCGGAGGCGAGCAGTACTTC	CASSAVGGEQYF	.	.	TRBV9	TRBJ2-7
TGCGCCAGCAGACCTACTAGCGGGATCTTTTCTTGGTCCTACAATGAGCAGTTCTTC	CASRPTSGIFSWSYNEQFF	TRBD2	once	TRBV5-1	TRBJ2-1
TGTGCCAGCAGCTGGGGGGGAGAAGAGACCCAGTACTTC	CASSWGGEETQYF	TRBD2	.	TRBV5-6	TRBJ2-5
TGTGCCATCAGCAGGGACCGGTACAATGAGCAGTTCTTC	CAISRDRYNEQFF	.	.	TRBV10-3	TRBJ2-1
TGTGCCAGCAGTTCCCTCCGGGGGAATGAGCAGTTCTTC	CASSSLRGNEQFF	.	few	TRBV6-1	TRBJ2-1
TGCGCCAGCAGCCCGAGACAGGGGACTTACTACGAGCAGTACTTC	CASSPRQGTYYEQYF	TRBD1	.	TRBV5-1	TRBJ2-7
TGTGCTAGTGGTCCCTTAACGGGAGAGACCCAGTACTTC	CASGPLTGETQYF	.	.	TRBV12-5	TRBJ2-5
TGCGCCAGCAGCTTGCAAGCCTCGAGCACAGATACGCAGTATTTT	CASSLQASSTDTQYF	.	once	TRBV5-1	TRBJ2-3
TGCGCCAGCAGCTTGACTGCACCCGAAGAGACCCAGTACTTC	CASSLTAPEETQYF	.	.	TRBV5-1	TRBJ2-5
TGCAGTGCTTCCGATAACAATGAGCAGTTCTTC	CSASDNNEQFF	.	medium-sized	TRBV20-1	TRBJ2-1
TGTGCCACTAGGACAGGCCGCACAGATACGCAGTATTTT	CATRTGRTDTQYF	TRBD1	.	TRBV19	TRBJ2-3
TGTGCCAGCAGTTCAGGACAGGGGAGATTAGTGAGGGCTTTCTTT	CASSSGQGRLVRAFF	TRBD1	.	TRBV6-6	TRBJ1-1
TGTGCCAGCTCACCACGGGGACTAGATGGCGATGTGCAGTACTTC	CASSPRGLDGDVQYF	TRBD2	.	TRBV18	TRBJ2-7
TGCAGCGTTGTAGAGGTGGATGGAAACACCATATATTTT	CSVVEVDGNTIYF	.	few	TRBV29-1	TRBJ1-3
TGTGCCAGCAGCTTCCCAGCGGGAGCGGCGAACACCGGGGAGCTGTTTTTT	CASSFPAGAANTGELFF	TRBD2	.	TRBV5-4	TRBJ2-2
TGTGCCAGCCGGGGGCTCGAGCAGTACTTC	CASRGLEQYF	.	.	TRBV6-1	TRBJ2-7